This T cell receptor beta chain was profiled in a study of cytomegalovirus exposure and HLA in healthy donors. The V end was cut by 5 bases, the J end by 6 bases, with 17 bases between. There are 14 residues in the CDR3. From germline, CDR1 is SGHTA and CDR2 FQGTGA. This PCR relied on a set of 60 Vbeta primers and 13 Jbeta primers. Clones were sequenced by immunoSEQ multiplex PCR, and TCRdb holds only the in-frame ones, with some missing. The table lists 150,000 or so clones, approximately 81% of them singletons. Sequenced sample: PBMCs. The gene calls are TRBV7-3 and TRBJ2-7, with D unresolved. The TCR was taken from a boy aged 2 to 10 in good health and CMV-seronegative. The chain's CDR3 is CASSPGLIASEQYF. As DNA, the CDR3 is TGTGCCAGCAGCCCAGGTTTGATTGCGAGCGAGCAGTACTTC.